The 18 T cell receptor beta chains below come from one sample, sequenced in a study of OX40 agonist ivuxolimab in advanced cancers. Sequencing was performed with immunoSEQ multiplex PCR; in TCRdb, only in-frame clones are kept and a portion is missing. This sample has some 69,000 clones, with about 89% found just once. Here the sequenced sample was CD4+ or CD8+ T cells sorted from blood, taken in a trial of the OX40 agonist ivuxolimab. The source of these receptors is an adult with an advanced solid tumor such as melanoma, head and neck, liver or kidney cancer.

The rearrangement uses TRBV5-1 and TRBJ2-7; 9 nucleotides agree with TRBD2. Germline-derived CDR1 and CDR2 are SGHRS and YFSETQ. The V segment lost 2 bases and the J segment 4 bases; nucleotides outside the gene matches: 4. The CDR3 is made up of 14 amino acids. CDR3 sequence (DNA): TGCGCCAGCAGCTTAAGGCTAGCGGGATACGAGCAGTACTTC. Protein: CASSLRLAGYEQYF. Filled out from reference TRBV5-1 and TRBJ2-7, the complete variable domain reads KAGVTQTPRYLIKTRGQQVTLSCSPISGHRSVSWYQQTPGQGLQFLFEYFSETQRNKGNFPGRFSGRQFSNSRSEMNVSTLELGDSALYLCASSLRLAGYEQYFGPGTRLTVT.

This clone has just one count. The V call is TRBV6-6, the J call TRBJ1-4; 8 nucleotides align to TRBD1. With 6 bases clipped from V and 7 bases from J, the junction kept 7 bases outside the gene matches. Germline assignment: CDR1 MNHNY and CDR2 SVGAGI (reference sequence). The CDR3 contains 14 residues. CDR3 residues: CASSRTGPLEKLFF. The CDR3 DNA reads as TGTGCCAGCAGCCGGACAGGGCCCCTTGAAAAACTGTTTTTT.

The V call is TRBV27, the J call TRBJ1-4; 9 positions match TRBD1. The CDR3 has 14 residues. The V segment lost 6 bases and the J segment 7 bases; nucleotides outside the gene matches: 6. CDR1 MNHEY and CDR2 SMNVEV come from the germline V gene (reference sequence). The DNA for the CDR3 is TGTGCCAGCAGCCTACAGGGGGCAGCTGAAAAACTGTTTTTT. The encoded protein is CASSLQGAAEKLFF.

DNA of the CDR3: TGTGCCAGCAGCTTAGGACTGAACACAGATACGCAGTATTTT. Encoded protein: CASSLGLNTDTQYF. The rearrangement uses TRBV11-3 and TRBJ2-3; D unresolved. This CDR3 spans 14 amino acids. V was pared by 1 base and J by 2 bases, with 7 bases between. In germline, CDR1 is SGHNT, CDR2 YENEEA.

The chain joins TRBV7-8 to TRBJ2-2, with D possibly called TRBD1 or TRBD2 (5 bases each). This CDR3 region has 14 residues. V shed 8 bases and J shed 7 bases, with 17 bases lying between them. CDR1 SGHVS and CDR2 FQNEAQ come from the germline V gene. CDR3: CASFFRDQYGELFF. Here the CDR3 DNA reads TGTGCCAGCTTCTTCCGGGACCAATACGGGGAGCTGTTTTTT.

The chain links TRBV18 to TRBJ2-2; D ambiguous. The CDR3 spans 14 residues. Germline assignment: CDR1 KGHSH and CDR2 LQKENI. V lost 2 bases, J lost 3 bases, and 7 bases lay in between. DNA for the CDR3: TGTGCCAGCTCACCAAATCCTGACACCGGGGAGCTGTTTTTT. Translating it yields CASSPNPDTGELFF.

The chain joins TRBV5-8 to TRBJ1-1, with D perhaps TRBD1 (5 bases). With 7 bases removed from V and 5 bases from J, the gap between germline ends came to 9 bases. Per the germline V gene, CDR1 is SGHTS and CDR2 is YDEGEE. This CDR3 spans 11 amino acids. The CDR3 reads CASRQRTEAFF. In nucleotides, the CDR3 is TGTGCCAGCCGACAGAGAACTGAAGCTTTCTTT.

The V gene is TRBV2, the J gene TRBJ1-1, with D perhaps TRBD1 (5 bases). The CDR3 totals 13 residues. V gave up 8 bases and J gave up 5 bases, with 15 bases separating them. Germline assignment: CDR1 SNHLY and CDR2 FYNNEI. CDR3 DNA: TGTGCCAGCGCCTCAGAAGGGGTTACTGAAGCTTTCTTT. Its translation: CASASEGVTEAFF.

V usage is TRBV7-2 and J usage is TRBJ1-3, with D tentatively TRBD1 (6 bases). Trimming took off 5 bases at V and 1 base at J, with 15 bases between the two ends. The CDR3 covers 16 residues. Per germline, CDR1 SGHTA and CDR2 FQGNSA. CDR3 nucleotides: TGTGCCAGCAGCACAAACAGGGCTGGTTCTGGAAACACCATATATTTT. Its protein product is CASSTNRAGSGNTIYF.

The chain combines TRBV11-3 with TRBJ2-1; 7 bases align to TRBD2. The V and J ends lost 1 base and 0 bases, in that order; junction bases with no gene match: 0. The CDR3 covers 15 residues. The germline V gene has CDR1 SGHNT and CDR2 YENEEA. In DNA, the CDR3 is TGTGCCAGCAGCTTAGGCGGGAGCTCCTACAATGAGCAGTTCTTC. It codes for CASSLGGSSYNEQFF.

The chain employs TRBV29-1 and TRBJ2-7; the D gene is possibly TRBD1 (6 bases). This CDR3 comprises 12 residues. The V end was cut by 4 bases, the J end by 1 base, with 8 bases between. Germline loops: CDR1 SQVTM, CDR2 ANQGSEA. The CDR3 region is CSVGTGSYEQYF. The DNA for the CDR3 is TGCAGCGTTGGTACAGGGTCCTACGAGCAGTACTTC.

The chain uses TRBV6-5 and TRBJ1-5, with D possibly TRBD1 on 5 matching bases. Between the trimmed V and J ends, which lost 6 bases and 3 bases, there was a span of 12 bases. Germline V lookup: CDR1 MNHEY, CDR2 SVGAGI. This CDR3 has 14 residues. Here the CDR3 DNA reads TGTGCCAGCAGCCCTGACAGAATCAATCAGCCCCAGCATTTT. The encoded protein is CASSPDRINQPQHF.

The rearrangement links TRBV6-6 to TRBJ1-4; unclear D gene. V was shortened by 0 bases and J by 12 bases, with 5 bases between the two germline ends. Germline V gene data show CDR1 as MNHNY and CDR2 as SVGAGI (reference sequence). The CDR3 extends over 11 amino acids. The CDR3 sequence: CASSYSTELFF. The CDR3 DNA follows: TGTGCCAGCAGTTACTCGACTGAACTGTTTTTT.

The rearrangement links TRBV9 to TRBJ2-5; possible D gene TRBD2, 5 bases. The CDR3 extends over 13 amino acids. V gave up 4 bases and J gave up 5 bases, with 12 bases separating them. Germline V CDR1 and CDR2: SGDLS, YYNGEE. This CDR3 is CASSRLFSETQYF. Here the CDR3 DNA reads TGTGCCAGCAGCAGACTATTCTCGGAGACCCAGTACTTC. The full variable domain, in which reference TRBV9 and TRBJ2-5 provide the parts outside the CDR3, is DSGVTQTPKHLITATGQRVTLRCSPRSGDLSVYWYQQSLDQGLQFLIQYYNGEERAKGNILERFSAQQFPDLHSELNLSSLELGDSALYFCASSRLFSETQYFGPGTRLLVL.

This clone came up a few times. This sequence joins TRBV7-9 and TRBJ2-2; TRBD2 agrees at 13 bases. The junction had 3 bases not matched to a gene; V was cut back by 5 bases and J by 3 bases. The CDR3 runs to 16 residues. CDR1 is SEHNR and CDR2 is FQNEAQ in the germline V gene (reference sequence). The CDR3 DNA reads TGTGCCAGCAGCGGGGGACTAGCGGGGTACACCGGGGAGCTGTTTTTT. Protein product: CASSGGLAGYTGELFF.

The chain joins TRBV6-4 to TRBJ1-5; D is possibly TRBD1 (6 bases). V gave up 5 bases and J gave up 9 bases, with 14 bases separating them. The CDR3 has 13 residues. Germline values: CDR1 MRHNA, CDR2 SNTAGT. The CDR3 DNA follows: TGTGCCAGCAGTCCACAGGAGGGGGGGCCCCAGCATTTT. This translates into CASSPQEGGPQHF.

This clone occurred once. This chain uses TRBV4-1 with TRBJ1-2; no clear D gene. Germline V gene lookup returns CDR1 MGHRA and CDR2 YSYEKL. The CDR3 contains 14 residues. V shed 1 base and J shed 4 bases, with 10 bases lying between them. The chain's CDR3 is CASSQVSAAYGYTF. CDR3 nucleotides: TGCGCCAGCAGCCAAGTCTCGGCAGCCTATGGCTACACCTTC.

The CDR3 here is CAWSGIRDSINYGYTF. CDR3 sequence (DNA): TGTGCCTGGAGTGGAATCCGGGACAGTATTAACTATGGCTACACCTTC. V usage is TRBV30 and J usage is TRBJ1-2, with TRBD1 identical over 7 bases. V lost 1 base to trimming and J lost 1 base; unmatched junction nucleotides: 9. Germline V gene lookup returns CDR1 GTSNPN and CDR2 SVGIG (reference sequence). This CDR3 region has 16 residues.